These 26 T cell receptor beta chains originate from one sample sequenced in a study of blood T cell repertoires in COVID-19. The protocol was immunoSEQ multiplex PCR, while the TCRdb copy is restricted to in-frame clones and leaves out a portion. Of 90,000 or so clones in the sample, around 93% were seen once. Sequenced sample: peripheral blood. All receptors come from a human donor with active COVID-19. The donor label of this sample is uncertain.

This chain connects TRBV29-1 to TRBJ1-2, with TRBD1 matching over 8 bases. Trimming removed 1 base from V and 7 bases from J; junction bases left unmatched: 8. Germline V gene lookup returns CDR1 SQVTM and CDR2 ANQGSEA. There are 14 residues in the CDR3. The CDR3 nucleotides read TGCAGCGTTGAAGGTGCGACAGGGGAATCTGGCTACACCTTC. It is translated as CSVEGATGESGYTF.

The gene calls are TRBV5-1 and TRBJ2-5, with 11 positions matching TRBD2. Trimming at V came to 4 bases and at J to 0 bases, leaving 8 bases not matched to a gene. Germline loops: CDR1 SGHRS, CDR2 YFSETQ. This CDR3 has 17 residues. CDR3: CASSRGPTSGDQETQYF. The CDR3 bases are TGCGCCAGCAGCCGCGGCCCGACTAGCGGGGACCAAGAGACCCAGTACTTC.

The V and J genes are TRBV6-1 and TRBJ2-1; 10 nucleotides align to TRBD2. The CDR3 extends over 17 amino acids. Looked up from germline, CDR1 is MNHNS and CDR2 is SASEGT. V lost 4 bases to trimming and J lost 0 bases; unmatched junction nucleotides: 6. The CDR3 is CASSAPSSGGSYNEQFF. As DNA, the CDR3 is TGTGCCAGCAGTGCCCCCTCTAGCGGGGGCTCCTACAATGAGCAGTTCTTC.

The chain recombines TRBV5-6 with TRBJ2-7, with 7 nucleotides matching TRBD2. This CDR3 has 13 residues. The junction had 4 bases not matched to a gene; V was cut back by 0 bases and J by 7 bases. Looked up from germline, CDR1 is SGHDT and CDR2 is YYEEEE. In DNA, the CDR3 is TGTGCCAGCAGCTTGGAGCGGGGCAGGGAGCAGTACTTC. Residues: CASSLERGREQYF.

V usage is TRBV5-6 and J usage is TRBJ1-2; no clear D gene. Looked up from germline, CDR1 is SGHDT and CDR2 is YYEEEE. The CDR3 consists of 12 residues. Trimming shortened V by 4 bases and J by 2 bases, and 6 bases separated the two germline ends. The CDR3: CASSVRNYGYTF. In DNA form, the CDR3 reads TGTGCCAGCAGCGTGAGAAACTATGGCTACACCTTC.

This clone was recorded once. The rearrangement joins TRBV5-5 to TRBJ2-3; TRBD1 aligns across 9 bases. The germline gives CDR1 SGHKS, CDR2 YYEKEE (reference sequence). The CDR3 loop spans 15 amino acids. J gave up 5 bases and V 0 bases, and 4 bases lay outside the gene matches. The CDR3 coding sequence is TGTGCCAGCAGCTTGGCAGGGACAGGGAAAGATACGCAGTATTTT. Its translation is CASSLAGTGKDTQYF.

The chain combines TRBV7-9 with TRBJ1-3; a possible D gene is TRBD1 (5 bases). Germline V CDR1 and CDR2: SEHNR, FQNEAQ (reference sequence). The length of the CDR3 is 16 residues. Between the trimmed V and J ends, which lost 2 bases and 0 bases, there was a span of 11 bases. In nucleotides, the CDR3 is TGTGCCAGCAGCTTATCGCAGGGTCCCTCTGGAAACACCATATATTTT. The encoded protein is CASSLSQGPSGNTIYF.

The chain carries TRBV5-1 and TRBJ1-3; the match to TRBD1 covers 9 bases. This CDR3 is 14 amino acids long. J was trimmed by 4 bases and V by 5 bases; bases with no gene match: 4. The V gene's germline CDR1 is SGHRS and CDR2 YFSETQ. The DNA of the CDR3 is TGCGCCAGCAGTCCAGGGACAGGGGGAAACACCATATATTTT. Translated, it gives CASSPGTGGNTIYF.

Only one count was recorded for this clone. The rearrangement uses TRBV19 and TRBJ2-4; no firm D call. V lost 5 bases to trimming and J lost 5 bases, with 16 bases between them. This CDR3 is 15 amino acids long. Germline V gene data show CDR1 as LNHDA and CDR2 as SQIVND (reference sequence). This CDR3 is CASSPTTSNQNIQYF. In DNA, the CDR3 is TGTGCCAGTAGTCCGACGACTTCGAACCAAAACATTCAGTACTTC. The whole variable domain, filled in from reference TRBV19 and TRBJ2-4, reads DGGITQSPKYLFRKEGQNVTLSCEQNLNHDAMYWYRQDPGQGLRLIYYSQIVNDFQKGDIAEGYSVSREKKESFPLTVTSAQKNPTAFYLCASSPTTSNQNIQYFGAGTRLSVL.

V and J are TRBV7-9 and TRBJ2-5; D uncertain. The CDR3 covers 13 residues. The V end lost 1 base, the J end lost 4 bases, and 7 bases lay between the germline ends. Germline CDR1 SEHNR, CDR2 FQNEAQ (reference sequence). The CDR3 spells CASSLDTTETQYF. The CDR3 nucleotides read TGTGCCAGCAGCTTAGACACCACAGAGACCCAGTACTTC.

V gene TRBV6-6 combines with J gene TRBJ1-2; 9 bases match TRBD1. This CDR3 comprises 13 residues. Looked up from germline, CDR1 is MNHNY and CDR2 is SVGAGI (reference sequence). The junction had 4 bases not matched to a gene; V was cut back by 5 bases and J by 6 bases. The CDR3 DNA reads as TGTGCCAGCAGTACGACAGGGGGGAATGGCTACACCTTC. Translation: CASSTTGGNGYTF.

The rearrangement joins TRBV7-8 to TRBJ2-7, with D perhaps matching TRBD2 (5 bases). The V end was cut by 8 bases, the J end by 3 bases, with 14 bases between. Germline CDR1 reads SGHVS; CDR2 reads FQNEAQ. The CDR3 consists of 13 residues. In nucleotides, the CDR3 is TGTGCCAGCGGAACTAGTCGGCGCTACGAGCAGTACTTC. This translates into CASGTSRRYEQYF.

This chain joins TRBV6-5 and TRBJ2-3, with a tentative D call TRBD2 (5 bases). The germline V gene has CDR1 MNHEY and CDR2 SVGAGI. The length of the CDR3 is 14 residues. V was trimmed by 6 bases and J by 2 bases, leaving 12 bases between them. CDR3 sequence reads: CASRLEEITDTQYF. In nucleotides, the CDR3 is TGTGCCAGCAGATTGGAGGAGATCACAGATACGCAGTATTTT.

This sequence joins TRBV5-1 and TRBJ2-5, with TRBD1 identical over 12 bases. CDR1 SGHRS and CDR2 YFSETQ come from the germline V gene. The trim removed 3 bases at V and 5 bases at J, leaving 8 bases unmatched. This CDR3 has 16 amino acids. CDR3 sequence (DNA): TGCGCCAGCAGCTGGGGGGACAGGGGGCCCCGGGAGACCCAGTACTTC. It translates to CASSWGDRGPRETQYF.

This clone occurred once. V is TRBV28 and J is TRBJ2-7, with 8 bases aligning to TRBD2. The CDR3 runs to 13 residues. J lost 6 bases, V lost 4 bases, and 5 bases had no gene match. In germline, CDR1 is MDHEN, CDR2 SYDVKM. The CDR3, as DNA: TGTGCCAGCAGTTGGCTCCGGGGGGGCGAGCAGTACTTC. As protein: CASSWLRGGEQYF.

The chain uses TRBV5-4 and TRBJ1-1; no clear D. This CDR3 is 13 amino acids long. Germline V lookup: CDR1 SGHNT, CDR2 YYREEE (reference sequence). The V and J ends lost 3 bases and 0 bases respectively, with 6 bases between them. For the CDR3, the DNA is TGTGCCAGCAGCTCCACGGTGAACACTGAAGCTTTCTTT. This gives the protein CASSSTVNTEAFF.

This rearrangement joins TRBV7-2 to TRBJ1-2; D is possibly TRBD1 (6 bases). The CDR3 covers 16 residues. V was shortened by 1 base and J by 4 bases, with 16 bases between the two germline ends. From germline, CDR1 is SGHTA and CDR2 FQGNSA. The CDR3, as DNA: TGTGCCAGCAGCTTAGTTGTGGCAGGGGTTAGCTATGGCTACACCTTC. Encoded protein: CASSLVVAGVSYGYTF.

This clone was seen once. The chain employs TRBV5-1 and TRBJ2-7, with 7 bases that match TRBD2. There are 16 residues in the CDR3. The V gene end was trimmed by 5 bases and the J gene end by 2 bases; junction bases not matched to a gene: 13. Per the germline V gene, CDR1 is SGHRS and CDR2 is YFSETQ. CDR3 region: CASSWGNRGGTYEQYF. CDR3 coding DNA: TGCGCCAGCAGTTGGGGCAACCGCGGGGGAACCTACGAGCAGTACTTC.

This sequence joins TRBV19 and TRBJ1-5; 8 bases align to TRBD1. V gave up 6 bases and J gave up 6 bases; unmatched junction bases: 7. CDR1 is LNHDA, CDR2 SQIVND, per germline (reference sequence). CDR3 length: 14 amino acids. The CDR3 nucleotides read TGTGCCAGTAGGGTGGACAGGGAGGTTCAGCCCCAGCATTTT. This gives the protein CASRVDREVQPQHF.

This chain joins TRBV27 and TRBJ1-1; D possibly corresponds to TRBD1 (6 bases). This CDR3 is built from 13 residues. Per germline, CDR1 MNHEY and CDR2 SMNVEV (reference sequence). The V end was cut by 6 bases, the J end by 3 bases, with 11 bases between. CDR3 region: CASSQNRDTEAFF. For the CDR3, the DNA is TGTGCCAGCAGCCAGAACAGGGACACTGAAGCTTTCTTT.

The rearrangement joins TRBV6-2 or TRBV6-3 to TRBJ1-2; a weak D match, TRBD1 (6 bases). Deletions cut 6 bases from V and 6 bases from J, with 8 bases between. CDR1 and CDR2 from the germline V gene are MNHEY and SVGEGT. This CDR3 contains 11 residues. CDR3 in amino acids: CASSQGNGYTF. The CDR3 nucleotides read TGTGCCAGCAGCCAGGGGAATGGCTACACCTTC.

The chain combines TRBV19 with TRBJ2-5; a weak D match, TRBD1 (6 bases). Germline lookup yields CDR1 LNHDA and CDR2 SQIVND (reference sequence). The CDR3 is 14 residues long. Deletions cut 4 bases from V and 0 bases from J, with 9 bases between. The CDR3, as DNA: TGTGCCAGTAGTACATGGACAGACCAAGAGACCCAGTACTTC. Translating it yields CASSTWTDQETQYF.

For the CDR3, the DNA is TGTGCTAGTGGTTTGTCCAGGGGGCCTGGGGCCAACGTCCTGACTTTC. It yields the protein CASGLSRGPGANVLTF. The rearrangement joins TRBV12-5 to TRBJ2-6, with 8 bases that match TRBD1. V was pared by 2 bases and J by 2 bases, with 2 bases of the junction left unmatched. The CDR3 has 16 residues. CDR1 is LGHNT and CDR2 is FRNRAP in the germline V gene.

The rearrangement links TRBV7-9 to TRBJ2-1; 9 nucleotides line up with TRBD2. V was clipped by 3 bases and J by 5 bases; unmatched bases: 5. The V gene's germline CDR1 is SEHNR and CDR2 FQNEAQ (reference sequence). This CDR3 is built from 15 residues. CDR3 sequence reads: CASSFRGGADNEQFF. The CDR3 region has the DNA TGTGCCAGCAGCTTCCGCGGGGGGGCCGACAATGAGCAGTTCTTC.

The V call is TRBV28, the J call TRBJ1-2; TRBD1 agrees at 7 bases. The CDR3 spans 15 residues. Germline V gene data show CDR1 as MDHEN and CDR2 as SYDVKM. J gave up 3 bases and V 6 bases, and 10 bases lay outside the gene matches. The CDR3 region is CASSKEAGGYYGYTF. The CDR3 DNA sequence: TGTGCCAGCAGCAAGGAGGCAGGGGGTTACTATGGCTACACCTTC.

V usage is TRBV27 and J usage is TRBJ2-5; weak D call: TRBD1 (6 bases). Trimming cost V 6 bases and J 3 bases, with 14 bases left between them. The CDR3 runs to 14 residues. From germline, CDR1 is MNHEY and CDR2 SMNVEV (reference sequence). CDR3: CASRDPGQEETQYF. CDR3 DNA: TGTGCCAGCAGGGATCCGGGACAAGAAGAGACCCAGTACTTC.